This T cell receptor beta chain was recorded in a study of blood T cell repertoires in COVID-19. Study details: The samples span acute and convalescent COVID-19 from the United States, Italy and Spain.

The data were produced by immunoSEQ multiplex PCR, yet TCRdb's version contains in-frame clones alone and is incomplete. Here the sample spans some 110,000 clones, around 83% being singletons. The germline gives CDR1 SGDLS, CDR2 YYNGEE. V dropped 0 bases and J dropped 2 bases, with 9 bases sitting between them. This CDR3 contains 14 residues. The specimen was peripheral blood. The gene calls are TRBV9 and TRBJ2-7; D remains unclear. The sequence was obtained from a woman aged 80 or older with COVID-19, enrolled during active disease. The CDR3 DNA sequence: TGTGCCAGCAGCGTAGAACCTACTCCCTACGAGCAGTACTTC. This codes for CASSVEPTPYEQYF.